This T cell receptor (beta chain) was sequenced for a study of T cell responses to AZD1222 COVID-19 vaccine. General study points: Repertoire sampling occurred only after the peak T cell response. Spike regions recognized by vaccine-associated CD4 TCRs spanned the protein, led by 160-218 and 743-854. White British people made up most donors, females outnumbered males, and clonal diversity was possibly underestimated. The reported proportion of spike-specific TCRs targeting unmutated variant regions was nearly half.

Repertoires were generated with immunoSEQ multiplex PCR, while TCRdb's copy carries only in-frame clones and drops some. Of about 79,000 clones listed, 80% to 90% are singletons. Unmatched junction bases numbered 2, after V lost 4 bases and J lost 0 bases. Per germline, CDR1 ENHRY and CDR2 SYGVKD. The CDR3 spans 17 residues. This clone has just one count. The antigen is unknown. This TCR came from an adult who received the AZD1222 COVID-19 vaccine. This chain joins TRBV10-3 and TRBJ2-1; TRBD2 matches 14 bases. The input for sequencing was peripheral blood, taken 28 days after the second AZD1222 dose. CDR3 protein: CAISGGTSGSSYNEQFF. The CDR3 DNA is TGTGCCATCAGTGGTGGGACTAGCGGGAGCTCCTACAATGAGCAGTTCTTC.